The T cell receptor beta chain under discussion was sequenced for a study of T cell responses to AZD1222 COVID-19 vaccine. The germline gives CDR1 LGHDT, CDR2 YNNKEL (reference sequence). The CDR3 extends over 15 amino acids. V was cut by 2 bases and J by 7 bases, with 14 bases left in between. On this clone: What it binds is not known.

Using immunoSEQ multiplex PCR, the repertoire was profiled, and TCRdb retains in-frame clones only, with some absent. The sample gives approximately 150,000 clones, roughly 94% of which show up once; roughly 5.5% is in the top ten. Study-level points and caveats: Only a handful of AZD1222 recipients, more than five in all, had baseline seropositivity. Clonal diversity was possibly underestimated, and the donors were mostly white British, with more females. Only after the peak T cell response were repertoires sampled.

The chain combines TRBV3-1 (or the pseudogene TRBV3-2) with TRBJ1-4, with D maybe TRBD1 (6 bases). Material: peripheral blood, obtained 28 days after the second AZD1222 dose. This receptor was identified in an adult who received the AZD1222 COVID-19 vaccine. The CDR3 nucleotides are TGTGCCAGCAGCCAAACAGGGCGGCGAGTTGAAAAACTGTTTTTT. Its protein is CASSQTGRRVEKLFF.